The next 14 T cell receptor beta chains were all read from a single sample in a study of blood T cell repertoires in COVID-19 (TCRdb year 2020). The method was the immunoSEQ multiplex PCR assay. Sourced from immuneACCESS, this table was stored by TCRdb with only in-frame sequences that have V and J called. A share of the clones is absent; for the studies checked, an unresolved V gene accounts for under half, and the remainder has no known explanation. The sample contains 200,000 to 250,000 clones, approximately 84% of them found a single time. The leading ten clones occupy roughly 15% of the sample. The sequencing sample was made of PBMCs or T cells enriched from blood (not recorded which). The receptors shown here come from a middle-aged man who had recovered from COVID-19.

V is TRBV5-1 and J is TRBJ1-2; tentatively, D is TRBD1 (5 bases). CDR1 and CDR2 from the germline V gene are SGHRS and YFSETQ. The CDR3 spans 15 residues. Trimming took 0 bases from V and 4 from J, leaving 13 bases between them. For the CDR3, the DNA is TGCGCCAGCAGCTTGGTTTTGGCAGGGCCCTATGGCTACACCTTC. Protein sequence: CASSLVLAGPYGYTF.

The gene calls are TRBV27 and TRBJ2-1, with TRBD2 matching over 10 bases. The CDR3 is 19 residues long. Germline CDR1 and CDR2: MNHEY and SMNVEV (reference sequence). The V segment lost 0 bases and the J segment 2 bases; nucleotides outside the gene matches: 10. CDR3 sequence (DNA): TGTGCCAGCAGTTTATCCCCCTTTAGCGGGAGGTCCACCTACAATGAGCAGTTCTTC. It encodes CASSLSPFSGRSTYNEQFF.

In this sample, this clone turned up once. The gene calls are TRBV11-2 and TRBJ1-1, with D unclear. The CDR3 loop spans 13 amino acids. Per germline, CDR1 SGHAT and CDR2 FQNNGV. V was shortened by 3 bases and J by 4 bases, with 9 bases between the two germline ends. CDR3 amino acids: CASSLTLGTEAFF. CDR3 DNA sequence: TGTGCCAGCAGCTTGACACTGGGCACTGAAGCTTTCTTT.

This chain uses TRBV6-6 with TRBJ1-2, with D possibly being TRBD1 (5 bases). This CDR3 has 10 residues. Germline V gives CDR1 MNHNY, CDR2 SVGAGI (reference sequence). This CDR3 is CERDVYGYTF. As DNA, the CDR3 is TGTGAGCGGGACGTCTATGGCTACACCTTC.

CDR3 in amino acids: CAISERGLAKNTGELFF. The DNA of the CDR3 is TGTGCCATCAGTGAGCGGGGACTAGCGAAGAACACCGGGGAGCTGTTTTTT. The chain couples TRBV10-3 to TRBJ2-2; 10 bases map to TRBD2. V trimming: 2 bases; J trimming: 1 base; junction bases outside the gene matches: 4. In germline, CDR1 is ENHRY, CDR2 SYGVKD. CDR3 size: 17 residues.

The chain has TRBV11-1 and TRBJ2-1, with D possibly matching TRBD1 (6 bases). This CDR3 region has 14 residues. Trimming removed 1 base at V and 8 bases at J, with 12 bases between. Per germline, CDR1 SGHAT and CDR2 FQDESV (reference sequence). The CDR3 sequence is CASSLDQGLDEQFF. The CDR3 nucleotides read TGTGCCAGCAGCTTAGATCAGGGGTTGGATGAGCAGTTCTTC.

V and J are TRBV5-4 and TRBJ1-4; D perhaps matches TRBD1 (5 bases). Trimming removed 4 bases from V and 6 bases from J, with 13 bases in between. CDR1 is SGHNT and CDR2 is YYREEE in the germline V gene (reference sequence). The CDR3 has 14 amino acids. CDR3 loop: CASSRTRADEKLFF. CDR3 coding DNA: TGTGCCAGCAGCAGGACACGGGCGGATGAAAAACTGTTTTTT.

The table lists this clone with a count of one. V usage is TRBV6-5 and J usage is TRBJ2-2, with D possibly being TRBD1 (5 bases). The germline V gene encodes CDR1 MNHEY and CDR2 SVGAGI. CDR3 size: 13 residues. The V end lost 10 bases, the J end lost 1 base, and 10 bases lay between the germline ends. As DNA, the CDR3 is TGTGCCAAACTTGACAGGAACACCGGGGAGCTGTTTTTT. The encoded protein is CAKLDRNTGELFF.

The CDR3 here is CASSLSQYYGYTF. CDR3 bases: TGTGCCAGCAGTTTAAGTCAGTACTATGGCTACACCTTC. The chain carries TRBV28 and TRBJ1-2; D gene ambiguous. Trimming shortened V by 2 bases and J by 3 bases, and 7 bases separated the two germline ends. The CDR3 consists of 13 residues. Germline V gene sequence: CDR1 MDHEN, CDR2 SYDVKM.

The CDR3 sequence: CASSSQAGGPFDEQFF. For the CDR3, the DNA is TGCGCCAGCAGCTCCCAAGCGGGAGGGCCGTTCGATGAGCAGTTCTTC. The rearrangement links TRBV5-1 to TRBJ2-1; 10 nucleotides agree with TRBD2. In germline, CDR1 is SGHRS, CDR2 YFSETQ. Losses at the gene ends were 3 bases for V and 8 bases for J; bases not matched to a gene: 11. This CDR3 is 16 amino acids long.

J is TRBJ2-1 and V is TRBV5-1; TRBD1 matches at 8 bases. The CDR3 contains 15 residues. In germline, CDR1 is SGHRS, CDR2 YFSETQ. With 5 bases clipped from V and 6 bases from J, the junction kept 10 bases outside the gene matches. CDR3: CASRSGTGWVNEQFF. DNA of the CDR3: TGCGCCAGCAGATCCGGGACAGGTTGGGTCAATGAGCAGTTCTTC. The entire variable domain, with the rest obtained from reference TRBV5-1 and TRBJ2-1, is as follows: KAGVTQTPRYLIKTRGQQVTLSCSPISGHRSVSWYQQTPGQGLQFLFEYFSETQRNKGNFPGRFSGRQFSNSRSEMNVSTLELGDSALYLCASRSGTGWVNEQFFGPGTRLTVL.

The chain uses TRBV5-6 and TRBJ2-1, with TRBD2 matching 12 bases. With V trimmed by 4 bases and J by 6 bases, 8 bases remained unmatched. CDR3 length: 16 amino acids. The germline CDR1 and CDR2 sequences are SGHDT and YYEEEE. The CDR3 loop is CASSAPSGRALNEQFF. In DNA, the CDR3 is TGTGCCAGCAGCGCACCTAGCGGGAGGGCCCTCAATGAGCAGTTCTTC.

The V gene is TRBV29-1, the J gene TRBJ1-1, with D perhaps TRBD1 (5 bases). The V gene lost 5 bases and the J gene lost 5 bases, with 21 bases spanning the gap. There are 15 residues in the CDR3. The germline gives CDR1 SQVTM, CDR2 ANQGSEA. CDR3 nucleotide sequence: TGCAGCGTTTTAATCACAAACCGGGGGAGGACTGAAGCTTTCTTT. This encodes CSVLITNRGRTEAFF. Complete variable domain (other parts from reference TRBV29-1 and TRBJ1-1): SAVISQKPSRDICQRGTSLTIQCQVDSQVTMMFWYRQQPGQSLTLIATANQGSEATYESGFVIDKFPISRPNLTFSTLTVSNMSPEDSSIYLCSVLITNRGRTEAFFGQGTRLTVV.

V is TRBV12-3 or TRBV12-4 and J is TRBJ2-2; tentatively, D is TRBD2 (5 bases). The CDR3 is 12 amino acids. V lost 6 bases, J lost 8 bases, and 10 bases lay in between. Written as DNA, the CDR3 is TGTGCCAGCAGCGAGGGTATGGGGGAGCTGTTTTTT. Its translation is CASSEGMGELFF.